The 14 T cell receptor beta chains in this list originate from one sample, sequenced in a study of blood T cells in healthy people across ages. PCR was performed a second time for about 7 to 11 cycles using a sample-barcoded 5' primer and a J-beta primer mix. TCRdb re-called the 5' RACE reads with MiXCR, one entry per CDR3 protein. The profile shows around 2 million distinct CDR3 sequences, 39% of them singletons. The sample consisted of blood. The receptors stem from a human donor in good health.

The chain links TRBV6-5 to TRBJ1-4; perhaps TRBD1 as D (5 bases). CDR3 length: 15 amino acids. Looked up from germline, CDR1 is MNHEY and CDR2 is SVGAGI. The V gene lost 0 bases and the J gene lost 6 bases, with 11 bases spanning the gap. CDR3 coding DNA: TGTGCCAGCAGTTACTCGAGGGGCCAGCATGAAAAACTGTTTTTT. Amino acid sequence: CASSYSRGQHEKLFF.

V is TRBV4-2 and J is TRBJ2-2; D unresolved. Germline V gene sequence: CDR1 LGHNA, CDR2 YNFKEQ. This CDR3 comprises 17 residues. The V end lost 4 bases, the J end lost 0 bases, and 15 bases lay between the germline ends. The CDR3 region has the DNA TGTGCCAGCAGCCGAGATAAGGTGACTTCGAACACCGGGGAGCTGTTTTTT. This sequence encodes CASSRDKVTSNTGELFF.

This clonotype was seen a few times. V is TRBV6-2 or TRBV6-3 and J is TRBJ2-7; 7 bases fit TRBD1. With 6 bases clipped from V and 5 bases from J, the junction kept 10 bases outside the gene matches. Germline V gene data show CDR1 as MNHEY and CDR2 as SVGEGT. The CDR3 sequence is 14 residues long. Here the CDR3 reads CASSPTGPFHEQYF. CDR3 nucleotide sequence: TGTGCCAGCAGCCCGACAGGGCCTTTCCACGAGCAGTACTTC.

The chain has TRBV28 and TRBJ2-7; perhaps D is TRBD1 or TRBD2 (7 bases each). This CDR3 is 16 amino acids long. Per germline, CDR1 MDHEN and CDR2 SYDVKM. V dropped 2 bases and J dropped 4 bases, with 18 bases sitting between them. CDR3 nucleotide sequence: TGTGCCAGCAGTTTAGGGTTACAGGGGAGGGGATACGAGCAGTACTTC. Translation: CASSLGLQGRGYEQYF.

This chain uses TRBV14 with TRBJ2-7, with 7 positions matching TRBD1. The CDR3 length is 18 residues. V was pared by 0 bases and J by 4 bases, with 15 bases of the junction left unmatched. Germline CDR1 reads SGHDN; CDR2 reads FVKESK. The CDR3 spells CASSQDDWDSSSGYEQYF. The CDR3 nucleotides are TGTGCCAGCAGCCAAGATGACTGGGACAGCTCATCGGGGTACGAGCAGTACTTC.

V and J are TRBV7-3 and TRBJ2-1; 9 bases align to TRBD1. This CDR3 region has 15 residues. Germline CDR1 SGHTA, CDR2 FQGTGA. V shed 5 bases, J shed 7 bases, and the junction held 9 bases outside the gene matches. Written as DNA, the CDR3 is TGTGCCAGCAGCCCGGCAGGACAGGGGAGGAATGAGCAGTTCTTC. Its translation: CASSPAGQGRNEQFF.

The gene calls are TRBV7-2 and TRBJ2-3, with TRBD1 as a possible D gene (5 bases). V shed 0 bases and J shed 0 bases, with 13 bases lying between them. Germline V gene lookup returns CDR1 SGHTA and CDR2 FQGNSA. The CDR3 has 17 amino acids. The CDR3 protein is CASSLAGQGPSTDTQYF. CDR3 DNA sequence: TGTGCCAGCAGCTTAGCGGGCCAGGGCCCTAGCACAGATACGCAGTATTTT.

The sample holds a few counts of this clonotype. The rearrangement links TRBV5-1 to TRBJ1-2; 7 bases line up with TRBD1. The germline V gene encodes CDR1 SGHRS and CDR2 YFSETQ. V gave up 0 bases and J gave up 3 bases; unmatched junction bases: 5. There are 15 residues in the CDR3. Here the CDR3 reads CASSLESGQYYGYTF. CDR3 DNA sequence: TGCGCCAGCAGCTTGGAGTCGGGACAGTACTATGGCTACACCTTC.

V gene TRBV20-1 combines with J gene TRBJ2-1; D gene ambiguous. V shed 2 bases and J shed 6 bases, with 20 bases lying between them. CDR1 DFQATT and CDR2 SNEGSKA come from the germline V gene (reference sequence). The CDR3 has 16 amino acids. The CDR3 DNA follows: TGCAGTGCTAGACCCCACGGTCGACACCTCTGCAATGAGCAGTTCTTC. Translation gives CSARPHGRHLCNEQFF.

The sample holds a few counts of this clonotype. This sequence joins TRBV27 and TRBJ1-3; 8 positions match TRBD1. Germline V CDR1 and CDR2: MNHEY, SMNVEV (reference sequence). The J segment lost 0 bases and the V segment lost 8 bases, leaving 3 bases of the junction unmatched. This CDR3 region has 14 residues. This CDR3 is CASAGGISGNTIYF. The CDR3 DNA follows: TGTGCCAGCGCAGGGGGCATCTCTGGAAACACCATATATTTT.

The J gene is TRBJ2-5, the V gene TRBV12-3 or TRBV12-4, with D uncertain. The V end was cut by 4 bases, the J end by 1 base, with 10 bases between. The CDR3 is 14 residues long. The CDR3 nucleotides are TGTGCCAGCAGTTCCAGGATGATCCAAGAGACCCAGTACTTC. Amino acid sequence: CASSSRMIQETQYF.

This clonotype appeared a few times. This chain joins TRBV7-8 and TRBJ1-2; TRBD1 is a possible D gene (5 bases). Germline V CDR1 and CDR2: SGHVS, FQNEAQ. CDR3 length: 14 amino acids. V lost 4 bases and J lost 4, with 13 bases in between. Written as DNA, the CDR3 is TGTGCCAGCAGCTCCGGGGCGCCCCTCTATGGCTACACCTTC. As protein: CASSSGAPLYGYTF.

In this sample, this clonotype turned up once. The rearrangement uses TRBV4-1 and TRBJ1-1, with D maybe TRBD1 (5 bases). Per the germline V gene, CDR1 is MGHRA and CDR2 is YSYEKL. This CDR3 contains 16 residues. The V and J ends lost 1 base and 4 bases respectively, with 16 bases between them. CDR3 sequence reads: CASSQVEGRVSTEAFF. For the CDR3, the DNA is TGCGCCAGCAGCCAAGTTGAGGGGCGCGTGAGCACTGAAGCTTTCTTT.

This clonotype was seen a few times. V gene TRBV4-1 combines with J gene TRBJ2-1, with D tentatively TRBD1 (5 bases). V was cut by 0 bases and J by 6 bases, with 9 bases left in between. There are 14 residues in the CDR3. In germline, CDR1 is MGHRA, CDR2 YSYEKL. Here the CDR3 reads CASSQDRTSNEQFF. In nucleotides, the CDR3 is TGCGCCAGCAGCCAAGACAGGACAAGCAATGAGCAGTTCTTC.